The 9 T cell receptor beta chains below come from one sample, sequenced in a study of shared clonotypes between healthy human individuals (dated by TCRdb to the early 2020s). Libraries were prepared through the immunoSEQ multiplex PCR assay. The clones in this table, taken by TCRdb from immuneACCESS, are in-frame only. Not every clone is retained; where verified, under half of the shortfall comes from an unresolved V gene, and the cause of the rest is unknown. This sample is represented by 1,400,000 or so clones; about 98.5% of them were singletons. 0.36% of the sample rests with the top ten. The sample consisted of naive CD4+ T cells sorted from blood. The cell subset or site label on this specimen signifies: CD45RA+ positively selected. These TCRs come from a man aged 30-40 years in good health.

The chain combines TRBV7-9 with TRBJ2-7; no definite D call. The ends were cut back, 5 bases at V and 7 bases at J, with 15 bases in the middle. CDR3 length: 13 amino acids. CDR1 and CDR2 from the germline V gene are SEHNR and FQNEAQ (reference sequence). The CDR3, as DNA: TGTGCCAGCAGCCAACCCTCCTCTTGGGAGCAGTACTTC. Its translation is CASSQPSSWEQYF.

The rearrangement uses TRBV19 and TRBJ1-2; 7 bases align to TRBD1. CDR3 size: 15 residues. V dropped 5 bases and J dropped 6; count of bases not matched to a gene: 12. Looked up from germline, CDR1 is LNHDA and CDR2 is SQIVND (reference sequence). CDR3 loop: CASSEHRQGSDGYTF. CDR3 in DNA: TGTGCCAGTAGTGAGCACCGACAGGGAAGCGATGGCTACACCTTC.

The J gene is TRBJ2-1, the V gene TRBV5-1; TRBD2 aligns across 7 bases. Germline V CDR1 and CDR2: SGHRS, YFSETQ. J gave up 4 bases and V 4 bases, and 11 bases lay outside the gene matches. The CDR3 totals 16 residues. This CDR3 is CASSVVAGRHYNEQFF. The CDR3 coding sequence is TGCGCCAGCAGCGTAGTAGCGGGTAGACATTACAATGAGCAGTTCTTC. Filled out from reference TRBV5-1 and TRBJ2-1, the complete variable domain reads KAGVTQTPRYLIKTRGQQVTLSCSPISGHRSVSWYQQTPGQGLQFLFEYFSETQRNKGNFPGRFSGRQFSNSRSEMNVSTLELGDSALYLCASSVVAGRHYNEQFFGPGTRLTVL.

This rearrangement joins TRBV14 to TRBJ1-4, with D hard to call. Trimming pared 4 bases from V and 0 bases from J, leaving 6 bases between. The CDR3 spans 14 residues. CDR1 is SGHDN, CDR2 FVKESK, per germline. The DNA for the CDR3 is TGTGCCAGCAGCCCGCCAGCAACTAATGAAAAACTGTTTTTT. It codes for CASSPPATNEKLFF. The entire variable domain, with the rest obtained from reference TRBV14 and TRBJ1-4, is as follows: EAGVTQFPSHSVIEKGQTVTLRCDPISGHDNLYWYRRVMGKEIKFLLHFVKESKQDESGMPNNRFLAERTGGTYSTLKVQPAELEDSGVYFCASSPPATNEKLFFGSGTQLSVL.

The rearrangement links TRBV19 to TRBJ2-5, with TRBD1 matching over 8 bases. CDR3 size: 15 residues. J was trimmed by 2 bases and V by 3 bases; bases with no gene match: 5. From germline, CDR1 is LNHDA and CDR2 SQIVND (reference sequence). The CDR3 nucleotides read TGTGCCAGTAGTATGAGGACAGGGATACAAGAGACCCAGTACTTC. As protein: CASSMRTGIQETQYF.

This sequence joins TRBV7-9 and TRBJ2-7, with a weak D call TRBD1 (6 bases). Looked up from germline, CDR1 is SEHNR and CDR2 is FQNEAQ (reference sequence). The V gene lost 1 base and the J gene lost 4 bases, with 11 bases spanning the gap. The CDR3 runs to 14 residues. CDR3 sequence (DNA): TGTGCCAGCAGCTTAGTACGGGACACGTACGAGCAGTACTTC. It yields the protein CASSLVRDTYEQYF.

The rearrangement links TRBV5-1 to TRBJ1-1, with D perhaps matching TRBD1 (5 bases). V gave up 0 bases and J gave up 5 bases, with 11 bases separating them. The germline V gene has CDR1 SGHRS and CDR2 YFSETQ. This CDR3 contains 14 residues. The chain's CDR3 is CASSLDVGGTEAFF. The CDR3 DNA is TGCGCCAGCAGCTTGGATGTGGGGGGGACTGAAGCTTTCTTT.

The V call is TRBV7-2, the J call TRBJ2-7, with 9 nucleotides matching TRBD2. CDR1 is SGHTA, CDR2 FQGNSA, per germline. This CDR3 comprises 15 residues. Trimming took 5 bases from V and 8 from J; bases not matched to a gene: 13. CDR3 amino acids: CASSPQVEREVKQYF. CDR3 sequence (DNA): TGTGCCAGCAGCCCCCAAGTAGAGCGGGAGGTAAAGCAGTACTTC. Together with reference TRBV7-2 and TRBJ2-7, the CDR3 gives the full variable domain: GAGVSQSPSNKVTEKGKDVELRCDPISGHTALYWYRQSLGQGLEFLIYFQGNSAPDKSGLPSDRFSAERTGGSVSTLTIQRTQQEDSAVYLCASSPQVEREVKQYFGPGTRLTVT.

The table lists this clone with a count of one. The J gene is TRBJ1-5, the V gene TRBV15; unclear D gene. With 0 bases removed from V and 5 bases from J, the gap between germline ends came to 11 bases. The CDR3 has 15 residues. Germline assignment: CDR1 LNHNV and CDR2 YYDKDF (reference sequence). The CDR3 DNA reads as TGTGCCACCAGCAGAGATCGGCGGCCCGATCAGCCCCAGCATTTT. Its translation: CATSRDRRPDQPQHF. Full variable domain (missing parts from reference TRBV15 and TRBJ1-5): DAMVIQNPRYQVTQFGKPVTLSCSQTLNHNVMYWYQQKSSQAPKLLFHYYDKDFNNEADTPDNFQSRRPNTSFCFLDIRSPGLGDTAMYLCATSRDRRPDQPQHFGDGTRLSIL.